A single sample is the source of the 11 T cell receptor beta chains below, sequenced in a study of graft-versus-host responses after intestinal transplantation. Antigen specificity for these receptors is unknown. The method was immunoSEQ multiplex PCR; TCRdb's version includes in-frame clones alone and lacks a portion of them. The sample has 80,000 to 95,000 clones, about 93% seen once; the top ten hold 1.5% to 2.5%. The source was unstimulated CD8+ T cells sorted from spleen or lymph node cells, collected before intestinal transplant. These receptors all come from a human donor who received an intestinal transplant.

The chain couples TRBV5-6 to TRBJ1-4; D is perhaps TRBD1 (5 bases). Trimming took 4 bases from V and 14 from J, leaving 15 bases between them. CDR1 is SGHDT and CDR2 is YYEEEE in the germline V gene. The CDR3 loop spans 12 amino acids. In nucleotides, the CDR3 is TGTGCCAGCAGCGTCGGACAAGCGAAGCTGTTTTTT. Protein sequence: CASSVGQAKLFF.

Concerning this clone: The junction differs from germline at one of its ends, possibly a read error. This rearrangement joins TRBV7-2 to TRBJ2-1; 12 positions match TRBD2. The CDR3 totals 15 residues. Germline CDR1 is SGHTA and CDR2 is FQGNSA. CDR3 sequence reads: CASSLVPSGGDHNLF. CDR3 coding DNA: TGTGCCAGCAGCTTAGTTCCTAGCGGGGGGGACCATAACCTCTTC.

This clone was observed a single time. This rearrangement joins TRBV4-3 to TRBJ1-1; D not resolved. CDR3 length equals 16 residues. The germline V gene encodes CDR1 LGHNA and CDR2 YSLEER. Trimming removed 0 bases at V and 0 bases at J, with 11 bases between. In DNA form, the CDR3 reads TGCGCCAGCAGCCAAGATCTAGAAGGCCTGAACACTGAAGCTTTCTTT. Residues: CASSQDLEGLNTEAFF.

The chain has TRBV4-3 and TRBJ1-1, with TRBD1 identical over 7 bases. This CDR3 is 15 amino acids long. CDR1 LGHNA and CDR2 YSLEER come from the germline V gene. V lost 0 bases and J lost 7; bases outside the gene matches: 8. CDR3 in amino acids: CASSQDRAGGHEAFF. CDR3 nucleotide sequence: TGCGCCAGCAGCCAAGATCGGGCAGGGGGTCATGAAGCTTTCTTT.

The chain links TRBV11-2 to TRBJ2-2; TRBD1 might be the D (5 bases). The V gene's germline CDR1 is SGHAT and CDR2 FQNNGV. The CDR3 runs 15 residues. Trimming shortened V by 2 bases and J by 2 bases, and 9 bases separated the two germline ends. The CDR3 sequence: CASSLWTSNTGELFF. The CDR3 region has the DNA TGTGCCAGCAGCTTATGGACAAGTAACACCGGGGAGCTGTTTTTT.

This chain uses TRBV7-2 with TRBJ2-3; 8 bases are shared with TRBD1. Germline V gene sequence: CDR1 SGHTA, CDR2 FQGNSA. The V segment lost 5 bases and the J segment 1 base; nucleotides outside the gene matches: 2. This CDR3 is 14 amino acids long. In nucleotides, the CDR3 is TGTGCCAGCAGCCAGGGACAGGGCACAGATACGCAGTATTTT. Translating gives CASSQGQGTDTQYF.

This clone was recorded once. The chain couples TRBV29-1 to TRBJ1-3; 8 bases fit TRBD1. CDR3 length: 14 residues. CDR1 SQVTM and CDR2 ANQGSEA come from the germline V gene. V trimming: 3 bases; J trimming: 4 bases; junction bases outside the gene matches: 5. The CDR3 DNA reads TGCAGCGTTGATCAGGGGGCGGAAGGAAACACCATATATTTT. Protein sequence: CSVDQGAEGNTIYF.

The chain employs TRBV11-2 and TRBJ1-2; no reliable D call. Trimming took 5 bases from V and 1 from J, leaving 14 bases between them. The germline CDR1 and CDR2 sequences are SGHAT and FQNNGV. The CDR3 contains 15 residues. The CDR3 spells CASSGPGNNNYGYTF. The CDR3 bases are TGTGCCAGCAGCGGCCCGGGGAACAATAACTATGGCTACACCTTC.

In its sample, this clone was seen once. This CDR3 is CASSLSQVNTEAFF. The CDR3 DNA reads as TGTGCCAGCAGTTTATCTCAGGTAAACACTGAAGCTTTCTTT. The rearrangement links TRBV27 to TRBJ1-1; D gene ambiguous. The CDR3 totals 14 residues. Trimming pared 0 bases from V and 2 bases from J, leaving 7 bases between. CDR1 is MNHEY, CDR2 SMNVEV, per germline (reference sequence).

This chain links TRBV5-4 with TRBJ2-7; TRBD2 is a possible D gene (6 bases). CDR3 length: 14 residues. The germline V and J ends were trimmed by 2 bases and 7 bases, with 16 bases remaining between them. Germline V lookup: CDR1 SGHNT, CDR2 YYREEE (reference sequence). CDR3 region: CASSFGGVVAEQYF. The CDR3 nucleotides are TGTGCCAGCAGCTTTGGCGGGGTGGTTGCTGAGCAGTACTTC.

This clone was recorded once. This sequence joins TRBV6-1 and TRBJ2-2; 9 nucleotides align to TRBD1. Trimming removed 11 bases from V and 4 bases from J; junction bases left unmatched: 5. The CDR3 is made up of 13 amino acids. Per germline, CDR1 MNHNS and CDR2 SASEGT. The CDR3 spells CAGKDRGTGELFF. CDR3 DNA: TGTGCCGGCAAGGACAGGGGCACCGGGGAGCTGTTTTTT.